The TCR beta chain under discussion was sequenced for a study of T cell repertoires in cytomegalovirus infection. Study summary: Matching HLA type, along with CMV infection, was indicated by public TCR beta signatures.

A single record per CDR3 protein comes from TCRdb applying MiXCR to the reads. The sample shows about 890,000 distinct CDR3 sequences, roughly 31% of them seen only once. Trimming at V came to 5 bases and at J to 1 base, leaving 7 bases not matched to a gene. The germline V gene encodes CDR1 SGHTA and CDR2 FQGTGA. This CDR3 is 15 amino acids long. This clonotype was detected only a few times. The antigen remains undetermined. This TCR came from a human donor in good health (CMV status not recorded). Some clones in this sample may be carry-over from other donors' samples. The chain uses TRBV7-3 and TRBJ2-5, with 7 positions matching TRBD2. Sequences were derived from cultured CD8+ T cells from PBMCs, sampled from culture after CMV antigen stimulation. The CDR3 DNA is TGTGCCAGCAGCCAAAGCGGGGCCGTCCAAGAGACCCAGTACTTC. It is translated as CASSQSGAVQETQYF. The complete variable domain, with remaining parts taken from reference TRBV7-3 and TRBJ2-5, reads GAGVSQTPSNKVTEKGKYVELRCDPISGHTALYWYRQSLGQGPEFLIYFQGTGAADDSGLPNDRFFAVRPEGSVSTLKIQRTERGDSAVYLCASSQSGAVQETQYFGPGTRLLVL.